This T cell receptor (beta chain) was obtained from a study of T cell changes during pregnancy in multiple sclerosis. TCRdb keeps only in-frame clones here, not all; method: immunoSEQ multiplex PCR. The table shows fewer than 60,000 clones, with less than 95% occurring only once. In germline, CDR1 is SGHRS, CDR2 YFSETQ. V gave up 0 bases and J gave up 0 bases, with 5 bases separating them. The CDR3 totals 14 residues. The rearrangement joins TRBV5-1 to TRBJ2-3; D unclear. The sequencing used peripheral blood, collected in the third trimester of pregnancy. The TCR sequence derives from a female donor in good health, enrolled as a control in a pregnancy study. In nucleotides, the CDR3 is TGCGCCAGCAGCTTGGCCTCTAGCACAGATACGCAGTATTTT. Its protein is CASSLASSTDTQYF.